This is a list of T cell receptor beta chains from one sample in a study of radiotherapy plus CTLA-4 blockade in lung cancer. TCRdb's table, derived via immunoSEQ multiplex PCR, lists solely in-frame clones and lacks some. Here the sample spans tens of thousands of clones, 70% to 80% being singletons. The sequencing used peripheral blood, collected from a patient treated with radiotherapy plus ipilimumab. The receptors were gathered from a human donor with non-small cell lung cancer who had a complete response to radiotherapy plus ipilimumab. Both conserved end residues are part of each CDR3. Each record gives: V gene, clone size, D gene, CDR3 protein. D genes are given only for firm matches. Some rows mark clone size as missing; the rest say once, few, many or name a class of expanded clone.

>TRBV7-8|-|TRBD1
CASSLSGQGWGQPQHF
>TRBV10-1|-|-
CATSGLSNTGELFF
>TRBV30|-|-
CAWNRVNNQPQHF
>TRBV4-1|-|-
CASSQDRGSTDTQYF
>TRBV6-5|-|TRBD1
CASSYGQGISYEQYF
>TRBV11-2|-|-
CASTEGGDGYTF
>TRBV19|few|-
CASSTRDGGQTQYF
>TRBV5-8|-|TRBD1
CASSSDRVIGEKLFF
>TRBV5-4|few|TRBD1
CASSEDRGGKDYGYTF
>TRBV6-5|-|-
CASSPRGAITGELFF
>TRBV6-5|-|TRBD1
CASSPQGDGYTF
>TRBV18|-|-
CASSPLQREQYF
>TRBV7-9|few|-
CASSLLGQLWGYTF
>TRBV10-3|once|TRBD1
CAISPQGAREKLFF
>TRBV13|-|-
CASSFGMRGTYEQYF
>TRBV9|-|-
CASSVEGANEKLFF
>TRBV5-1|-|TRBD1
CASSLSQGARETQYF
>TRBV19|few|TRBD2
CASSSTSGTDTQYF
>TRBV18|-|-
CASSPGGGTGELFF
>TRBV5-5|-|-
CASSLGAGGLYEQYF
>TRBV30|few|TRBD1
CASPGQGAGEQYF
>TRBV4-3|-|-
CASSFNRGETQYF
>TRBV4-1|-|-
CASSQDAGEATGETQYF
>TRBV9|-|-
CASSVASGELFF
>TRBV9|-|TRBD1
CASSGQGVNTGELFF
>TRBV7-2|-|-
CASRDGEMSGNEQFF
>TRBV6-1|-|TRBD1
CASGQGGGTGELFF
>TRBV7-2|few|TRBD1
CASSLIGQGLFGGNTIYF
>TRBV6-1|-|-
CASSLTFPNTEAFF
>TRBV9|-|TRBD2
CASSVEVAGGFNEQFF
>TRBV15|-|TRBD1
CATSSGGTGSYEQYF
>TRBV7-2|-|TRBD2
CASSSTSDTQYF
>TRBV11-3|-|TRBD2
CASSHGLAGGEQFF
>TRBV7-9|-|TRBD1
CASSPGWGQGAYNEQFF
>TRBV7-8|-|TRBD2
CASSFPFWEGETQYF
>TRBV18|-|-
CASSPEARRSSPLHF
>TRBV5-1|-|TRBD1
CASSFEDRVTDTQYF
>TRBV6-5|-|TRBD1
CASSTPGQGWSEAFF